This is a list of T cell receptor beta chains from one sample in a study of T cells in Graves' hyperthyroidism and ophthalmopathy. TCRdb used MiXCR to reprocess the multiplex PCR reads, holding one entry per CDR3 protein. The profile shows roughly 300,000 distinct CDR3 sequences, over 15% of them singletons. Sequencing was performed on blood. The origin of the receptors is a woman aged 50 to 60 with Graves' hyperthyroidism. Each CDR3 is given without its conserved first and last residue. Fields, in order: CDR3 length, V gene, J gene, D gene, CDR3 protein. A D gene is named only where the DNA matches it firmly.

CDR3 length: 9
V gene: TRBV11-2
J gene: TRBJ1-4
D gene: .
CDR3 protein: ASSLGEKLF

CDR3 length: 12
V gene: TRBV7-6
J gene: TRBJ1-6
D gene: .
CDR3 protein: ASSLGGGRSPLH

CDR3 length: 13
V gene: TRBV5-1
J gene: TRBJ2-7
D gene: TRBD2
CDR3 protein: ASSSQGPGRDEQY

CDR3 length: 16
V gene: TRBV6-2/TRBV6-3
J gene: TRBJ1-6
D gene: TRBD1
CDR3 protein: ASSPGTGGSSYNSPLH

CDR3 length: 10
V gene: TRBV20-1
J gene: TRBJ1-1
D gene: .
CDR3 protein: SVGAMNTEAF

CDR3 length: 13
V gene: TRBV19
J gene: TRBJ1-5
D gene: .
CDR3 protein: ASSIRGALRQPQH

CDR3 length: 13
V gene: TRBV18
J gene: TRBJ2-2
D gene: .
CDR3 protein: ASSPARTPAGELF

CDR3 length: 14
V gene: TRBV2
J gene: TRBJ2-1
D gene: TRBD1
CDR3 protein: ASSRTGWDRGGEQF

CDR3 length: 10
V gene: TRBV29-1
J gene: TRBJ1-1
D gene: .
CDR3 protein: SVGVLNTEAF

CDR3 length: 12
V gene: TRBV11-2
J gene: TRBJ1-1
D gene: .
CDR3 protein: ASSLGSGYTEAF

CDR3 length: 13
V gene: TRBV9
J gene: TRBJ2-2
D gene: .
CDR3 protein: ASSVDSAGTGELF

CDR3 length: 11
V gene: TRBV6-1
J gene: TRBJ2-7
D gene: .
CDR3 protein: ASSTSRAYEQY

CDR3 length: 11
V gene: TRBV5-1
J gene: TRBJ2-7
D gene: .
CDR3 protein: ASSLDQSYEQY

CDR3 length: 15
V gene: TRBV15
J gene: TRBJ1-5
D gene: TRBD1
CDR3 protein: ATSSGDKTGDYQPQH

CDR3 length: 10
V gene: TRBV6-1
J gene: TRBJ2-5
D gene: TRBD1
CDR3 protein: ATTGGSWAQY

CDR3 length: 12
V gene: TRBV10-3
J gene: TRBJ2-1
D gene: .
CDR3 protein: AIKEQAGSYEQF

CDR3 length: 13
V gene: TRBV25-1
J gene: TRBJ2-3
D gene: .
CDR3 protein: ASSQTGYFTDTQY

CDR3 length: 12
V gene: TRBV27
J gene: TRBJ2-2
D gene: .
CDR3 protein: ASRVWGDTGELF

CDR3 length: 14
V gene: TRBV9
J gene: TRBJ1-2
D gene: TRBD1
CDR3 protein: ASSVEAQGRGYGYT

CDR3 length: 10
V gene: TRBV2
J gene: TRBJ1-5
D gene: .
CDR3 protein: ASTNRDQPQH

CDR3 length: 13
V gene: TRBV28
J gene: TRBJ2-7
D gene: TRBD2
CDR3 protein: ASSASIAGAYEQY

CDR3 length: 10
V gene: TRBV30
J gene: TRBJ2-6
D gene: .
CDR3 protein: AWSRGANVLT

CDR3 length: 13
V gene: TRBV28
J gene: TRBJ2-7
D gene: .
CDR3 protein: ASSPNWRQGGEQY

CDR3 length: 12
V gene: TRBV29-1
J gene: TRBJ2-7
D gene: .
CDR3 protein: SVEVGKGPYEQY

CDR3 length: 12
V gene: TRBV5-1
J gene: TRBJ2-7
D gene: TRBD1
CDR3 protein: ASSSQGANYEQY

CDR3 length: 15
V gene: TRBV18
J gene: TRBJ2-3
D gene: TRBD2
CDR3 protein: ASSPPASGGTTDTQY

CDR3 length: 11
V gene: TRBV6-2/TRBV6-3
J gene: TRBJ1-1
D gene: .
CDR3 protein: ASSRGQDTEAF

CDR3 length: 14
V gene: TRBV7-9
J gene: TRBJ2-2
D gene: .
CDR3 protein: ASSPFSGANTGELF

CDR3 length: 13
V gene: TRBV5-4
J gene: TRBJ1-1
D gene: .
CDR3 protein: ASSSEAGRNTEAF

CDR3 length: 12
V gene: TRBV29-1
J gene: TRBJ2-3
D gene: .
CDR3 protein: SVGAQESTDTQY

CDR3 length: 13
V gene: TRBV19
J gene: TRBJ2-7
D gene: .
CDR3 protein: ASSIGGGSSYEQY

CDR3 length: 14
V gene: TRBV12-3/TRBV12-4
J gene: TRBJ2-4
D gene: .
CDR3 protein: ASSPLAGRAKNIQY

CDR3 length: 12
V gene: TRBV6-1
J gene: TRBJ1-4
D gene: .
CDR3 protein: ASRPGTENEKLF